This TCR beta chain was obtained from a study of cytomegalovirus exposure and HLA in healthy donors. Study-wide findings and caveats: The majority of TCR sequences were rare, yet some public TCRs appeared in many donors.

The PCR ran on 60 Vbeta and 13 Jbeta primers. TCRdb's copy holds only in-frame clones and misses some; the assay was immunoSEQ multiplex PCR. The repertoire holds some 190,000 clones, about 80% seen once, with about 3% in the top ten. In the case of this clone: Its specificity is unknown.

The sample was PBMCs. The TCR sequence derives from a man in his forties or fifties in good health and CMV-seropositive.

In DNA, the CDR3 is TGTGCCAGCAGCCAACGACAAGCCCGCCAGCCCCAGCATTTT. Amino acids: CASSQRQARQPQHF. This sequence joins TRBV7-8 and TRBJ1-5; D not resolved. Germline V gene sequence: CDR1 SGHVS, CDR2 FQNEAQ. V shed 5 bases and J shed 7 bases, with 15 bases lying between them. The CDR3 extends over 14 amino acids.